The TCR beta chain described here comes from a study of T cells in Graves' hyperthyroidism and ophthalmopathy. Study in general: Peripheral blood specimens were obtained at initial diagnosis, prior to any treatment.

Authors of the study amplified TCR beta CDR3 regions from RNA transcripts. During a first-round RT-PCR of the TCR CDR3, the HTBI primer set was used. Each CDR3 protein gets one entry after TCRdb re-called the multiplex PCR reads with MiXCR. The data contain about 300,000 distinct CDR3 sequences, roughly 19% of them seen just once; the ten biggest clones take up approximately 35%. General study findings and limits: In blood, most of the thyroid clonotypes expanded above 0.001 were also present.

Inclusion characteristics of ophthalmopathy patients comprised a Clinical Activity Score of at least 3, a NOSPECS grade of at least 4, and duration under 3 months. Uncontrolled infections, other autoimmune diseases, pregnancy or lactation led to exclusion of patients. The CDR3 covers 14 residues. Germline CDR1 and CDR2: LGHDT and YNNKEL (reference sequence). The ends lost 1 base at V and 5 bases at J; junction bases unmatched: 1. With respect to this clonotype: The antigen is unknown.

This TCR came from a man aged 45-65 years with Graves' ophthalmopathy. The rearrangement joins TRBV3-1 to TRBJ2-4, with 8 bases that match TRBD2. The sample taken for sequencing was blood. The DNA of the CDR3 is TGTGCCAGCAGCCAAGGCGGGGGGCAAAACATTCAGTACTTC. Its translation: CASSQGGGQNIQYF.